This TCR beta chain was documented in a study of CXCR3-negative and CXCR3-positive naive CD8 T cells. General study results and limits: Each naive subset displayed comparably high diversity, whereas memory CD8+ cells displayed much lower diversity. The study found that naive CXCR3-negative and CXCR3-positive cells shared TRBV-TRBJ usage, while memory cells differed.

UMI labels and 5' RACE were used to prepare the TRB cDNA libraries. TCRdb re-called the 5' RACE reads and shows each CDR3 protein once, DNA omitted. Here the sample table reports 35,000 to 55,000 distinct CDR3 sequences. Turning to this clonotype: Its target is unknown.

The sample comprised naive CXCR3- CD8+ T cells from blood. Described subset: CD45RO-CCR7+CD27+CD95- naive CD8+ T cells lacking CXCR3 (TNR3-). This clonotype originated in a human donor in good health. Some clones in this sample may be carry-over from other donors' samples.

The CDR3 region is CASTPAGTTLNTEAFF. The chain uses TRBV5-1 and TRBJ1-1. The CDR3 spans 16 residues. Germline V CDR1 and CDR2: SGHRS, YFSETQ.